This TCR beta chain is from a study of cytomegalovirus exposure and HLA in healthy donors. Points from the study as a whole: TCR beta chains associated with HLA were, in a later analysis, more clonally expanded than equally common others. Looking again later, the authors saw that most CMV-associated TCR beta chains seemed HLA-restricted. Some V segments, including TRBV6-2 and TRBV6-3, were excluded as indistinguishable.

Note on this clone: No antigen is known for it.

In the PCR, 60 Vbeta and 13 Jbeta primers were used. TCRdb keeps only in-frame clones here, not all; method: immunoSEQ multiplex PCR. The table includes about 59,000 clones, around 80% detected once. The trim removed 6 bases at V and 5 bases at J, leaving 8 bases unmatched. The CDR3 totals 15 residues. CDR1 is MNHEY and CDR2 is SVGAGI in the germline V gene. The chain links TRBV6-5 to TRBJ2-5; 11 bases map to TRBD1. The sequenced material came from PBMCs. This receptor was taken from a woman aged 40-49 years in good health and CMV-seronegative. The CDR3, as DNA: TGTGCCAGCAGCCTCGGGACAGGGGGACAGGAGACCCAGTACTTC. This gives the protein CASSLGTGGQETQYF.